The 25 T cell receptor beta chains below all came from one sample that was sequenced in a study of T-cell reconstitution after alpha-beta-depleted transplantation in children. TCRbeta library preparation incorporated unique molecular identifiers. MiXCR, applied by TCRdb to the PCR reads, yields one record per CDR3 protein. The sample has roughly 500,000 distinct CDR3 sequences; 8% to 11% are singletons. The starting material was PBMCs, obtained before TCRalphabeta/CD19-depleted stem cell transplant. Receptors originate from a child aged 2 to 15 with inherited bone marrow failure, due to receive a stem cell transplant.

The rearrangement links TRBV20-1 to TRBJ2-1, with 9 bases matching TRBD1. The CDR3 totals 15 residues. The J segment lost 8 bases and the V segment lost 6 bases, leaving 14 bases of the junction unmatched. Germline V CDR1 and CDR2: DFQATT, SNEGSKA (reference sequence). This CDR3 is CSATLWGTGYDEQFF. The CDR3 DNA reads as TGCAGTGCCACGCTGTGGGGGACAGGGTACGATGAGCAGTTCTTC.

The chain uses TRBV29-1 and TRBJ2-4; weak D call: TRBD1 (6 bases). V was cut by 6 bases and J by 3 bases, with 9 bases left in between. Germline-derived CDR1 and CDR2 are SQVTM and ANQGSEA. The CDR3 sequence is 12 residues long. This CDR3 is CSVGQLKNIQYF. For the CDR3, the DNA is TGCAGCGTCGGACAGCTCAAAAACATTCAGTACTTC.

This clonotype has ten or more counts. The chain carries TRBV10-3 and TRBJ1-2; D uncertain. Germline CDR1 and CDR2: ENHRY and SYGVKD. The CDR3 is made up of 17 amino acids. Trimming removed 6 bases from V and 0 bases from J, with 20 bases in between. The CDR3 nucleotides are TGTGCCATCAGGGCATTAGAGACCACGACTACTAACTATGGCTACACCTTC. Translating it yields CAIRALETTTTNYGYTF.

A few counts support this clonotype. V usage is TRBV4-1 and J usage is TRBJ2-2; the match to TRBD2 covers 14 bases. The CDR3 length is 19 residues. CDR1 is MGHRA, CDR2 YSYEKL, per germline. V trimming: 1 base; J trimming: 3 bases; junction bases outside the gene matches: 7. Here the CDR3 DNA reads TGCGCCAGCAGCCAAGTCCCGGGACTAGCGGGAGAGGACACCGGGGAGCTGTTTTTT. Amino acid sequence: CASSQVPGLAGEDTGELFF.

This clonotype was seen many times. The V gene is TRBV5-1, the J gene TRBJ2-1, with D unresolved. CDR1 SGHRS and CDR2 YFSETQ come from the germline V gene. Trimming cost V 2 bases and J 0 bases, with 12 bases left between them. The CDR3 contains 16 residues. The CDR3 region is CASSFRDGSSYNEQFF. CDR3 coding DNA: TGCGCCAGCAGCTTTAGAGACGGTAGCTCCTACAATGAGCAGTTCTTC.

This clonotype was recorded at least ten times. V gene TRBV4-2 combines with J gene TRBJ2-1; 7 nucleotides align to TRBD2. The length of the CDR3 is 14 residues. J was trimmed by 8 bases and V by 1 base; bases with no gene match: 5. The germline gives CDR1 LGHNA, CDR2 YNFKEQ. The CDR3 here is CASSQVGGTDEQFF. The CDR3 bases are TGTGCCAGCAGCCAAGTGGGAGGGACGGATGAGCAGTTCTTC.

The J gene is TRBJ1-1, the V gene TRBV12-3 or TRBV12-4; no clear D. The length of the CDR3 is 14 residues. V was pared by 5 bases and J by 2 bases, with 12 bases between. The CDR3 here is CASSGQPQNTEAFF. CDR3 DNA: TGTGCCAGCAGTGGGCAGCCCCAAAACACTGAAGCTTTCTTT.

The chain couples TRBV20-1 to TRBJ1-6; the D gene is possibly TRBD1 (5 bases). The germline V gene encodes CDR1 DFQATT and CDR2 SNEGSKA (reference sequence). The CDR3 sequence is 16 residues long. V shed 3 bases and J shed 2 bases, with 14 bases lying between them. The chain's CDR3 is CSASQPGTPYNSPLHF. The CDR3 nucleotides read TGCAGTGCTAGCCAACCGGGGACCCCCTATAATTCACCCCTCCACTTT.

This clonotype was counted a few times. The chain joins TRBV20-1 to TRBJ2-7; either TRBD1 or TRBD2 may fit D (5 bases each). The CDR3 loop spans 15 amino acids. Trimming stripped 6 bases from V and 3 bases from J, with 21 bases between. The germline CDR1 and CDR2 sequences are DFQATT and SNEGSKA (reference sequence). This CDR3 reads CSAMGPSQASYEQYF. The CDR3, as DNA: TGCAGTGCCATGGGACCGAGCCAGGCAAGCTACGAGCAGTACTTC.

Many counts were recorded for this clonotype. The V gene is TRBV25-1, the J gene TRBJ2-7; D not resolved. The CDR3 loop spans 11 amino acids. Germline loops: CDR1 MGHDK, CDR2 SYGVNS. Deletions cut 0 bases from V and 3 bases from J, with 0 bases between. CDR3 protein: CASSEYYEQYF. The CDR3 region has the DNA TGTGCCAGCAGTGAATACTACGAGCAGTACTTC.

This clonotype was seen ten or more times. V is TRBV18 and J is TRBJ2-5; no definite D call. This CDR3 is 11 amino acids long. V lost 2 bases to trimming and J lost 5 bases, with 3 bases between them. Germline V CDR1 and CDR2: KGHSH, LQKENI. The CDR3 sequence: CASSPMETQYF. In nucleotides, the CDR3 is TGTGCCAGCTCACCAATGGAGACCCAGTACTTC.

This clonotype was counted a few times. The rearrangement joins TRBV28 to TRBJ2-1; D possibly corresponds to TRBD2 (5 bases). V was trimmed by 10 bases and J by 3 bases, leaving 16 bases between them. This CDR3 spans 14 amino acids. The germline V gene has CDR1 MDHEN and CDR2 SYDVKM. CDR3: CATLLVASYNEQFF. CDR3 sequence (DNA): TGTGCCACCCTACTAGTGGCGAGCTACAATGAGCAGTTCTTC.

This chain joins TRBV4-3 and TRBJ2-6, with no clear D. This CDR3 spans 17 amino acids. Trimming cost V 0 bases and J 1 base, with 10 bases left between them. Germline CDR1 is LGHNA and CDR2 is YSLEER. The CDR3 DNA reads TGCGCCAGCAGCCAAGAGGTACTCGATTCTGGGGCCAACGTCCTGACTTTC. Protein sequence: CASSQEVLDSGANVLTF.

Many counts were recorded for this clonotype. The CDR3 DNA reads TGTGCCAGCTCACCACTGGTTAAAAGACAAGCAGGCTACACCTTC. The encoded protein is CASSPLVKRQAGYTF. The chain is built from TRBV18 and TRBJ1-2; D gene unclear. The CDR3 is made up of 15 amino acids. The V and J ends lost 1 base and 8 bases respectively, with 17 bases between them. CDR1 and CDR2 (germline): KGHSH, LQKENI.

This clonotype was observed at least ten times. The CDR3 is CASTWELAGFGTDTQYF. The CDR3 coding sequence is TGTGCCAGCACATGGGAACTAGCGGGGTTCGGCACAGATACGCAGTATTTT. The V call is TRBV2, the J call TRBJ2-3, with TRBD2 matching 10 bases. The CDR3 covers 17 residues. V shed 7 bases, J shed 1 base, and the junction held 11 bases outside the gene matches. Germline CDR1 is SNHLY and CDR2 is FYNNEI.

This clonotype was recorded a few times. CDR3 amino acids: CASSLGSDDNEQFF. CDR3 nucleotides: TGCGCCAGCAGCTTGGGGTCGGACGACAATGAGCAGTTCTTC. The chain has TRBV5-1 and TRBJ2-1; D unclear. Trimming pared 0 bases from V and 5 bases from J, leaving 9 bases between. This CDR3 has 14 amino acids. Germline CDR1 and CDR2: SGHRS and YFSETQ. Full variable domain (outside the CDR3, taken from reference TRBV5-1 and TRBJ2-1): KAGVTQTPRYLIKTRGQQVTLSCSPISGHRSVSWYQQTPGQGLQFLFEYFSETQRNKGNFPGRFSGRQFSNSRSEMNVSTLELGDSALYLCASSLGSDDNEQFFGPGTRLTVL.

This clonotype was seen at least ten times. The chain couples TRBV10-2 to TRBJ2-7; possibly TRBD1 for D (6 bases). Germline V gene data show CDR1 as WSHSY and CDR2 as SAAADI. The CDR3 length is 13 residues. Trimming removed 2 bases at V and 2 bases at J, with 7 bases between. The CDR3 region is CASSEHRAYEQYF. CDR3 bases: TGCGCCAGCAGTGAGCACAGGGCCTACGAGCAGTACTTC.

This clonotype was counted at least ten times. This rearrangement joins TRBV29-1 to TRBJ1-3, with 8 bases that match TRBD1. The CDR3 sequence is 12 residues long. The germline V gene encodes CDR1 SQVTM and CDR2 ANQGSEA. V lost 7 bases and J lost 5; bases outside the gene matches: 4. DNA for the CDR3: TGCAGCGAAGGACAGGGACGAAACACCATATATTTT. Translated: CSEGQGRNTIYF. The variable domain in full, completed from reference TRBV29-1 and TRBJ1-3, reads SAVISQKPSRDICQRGTSLTIQCQVDSQVTMMFWYRQQPGQSLTLIATANQGSEATYESGFVIDKFPISRPNLTFSTLTVSNMSPEDSSIYLCSEGQGRNTIYFGEGSWLTVV.

The chain joins TRBV27 to TRBJ1-2, with D possibly matching TRBD1 (6 bases). V lost 6 bases and J lost 3, with 14 bases in between. The CDR3 totals 14 residues. Germline values: CDR1 MNHEY, CDR2 SMNVEV (reference sequence). Here the CDR3 reads CASRPVGGDYGYTF. Written as DNA, the CDR3 is TGTGCCAGCAGACCTGTAGGGGGAGACTATGGCTACACCTTC.

This clonotype was observed at least ten times. This rearrangement joins TRBV9 to TRBJ1-2, with TRBD1 matching over 9 bases. The J segment lost 8 bases and the V segment lost 0 bases, leaving 11 bases of the junction unmatched. The CDR3 has 16 amino acids. Germline CDR1 reads SGDLS; CDR2 reads YYNGEE. The CDR3 sequence: CASSVDGTGRFGGYTF. DNA of the CDR3: TGTGCCAGCAGCGTAGATGGGACAGGGAGGTTTGGCGGCTACACCTTC.

The chain is built from TRBV20-1 and TRBJ2-7; 11 nucleotides line up with TRBD2. This CDR3 has 15 residues. The V and J ends lost 2 bases and 3 bases, in that order; junction bases with no gene match: 6. The germline CDR1 and CDR2 sequences are DFQATT and SNEGSKA (reference sequence). In nucleotides, the CDR3 is TGCAGTGCTAGAACACCGGGACTAGCGGTCTACGAGCAGTACTTC. Its translation: CSARTPGLAVYEQYF.

The table lists this clonotype with many counts. Here the CDR3 DNA reads TGCGCCAGCAGCCGCCGGGCCGGGGAGACCCAGTACTTC. This encodes CASSRRAGETQYF. The chain links TRBV4-3 to TRBJ2-5, with D hard to call. The CDR3 covers 13 residues. Germline loops: CDR1 LGHNA, CDR2 YSLEER. Deletions cut 4 bases from V and 5 bases from J, with 11 bases between.

This clonotype turned up a few times. This chain uses TRBV3-1 with TRBJ1-5; D gene ambiguous. CDR1 and CDR2 from the germline V gene are LGHDT and YNNKEL (reference sequence). CDR3 length: 17 amino acids. The V and J ends lost 4 bases and 0 bases respectively, with 16 bases between them. The CDR3 DNA is TGTGCCAGCAGCCTATCAACGGCCGGGTATAGCAATCAGCCCCAGCATTTT. This gives the protein CASSLSTAGYSNQPQHF.

This clonotype came up a few times. The rearrangement links TRBV7-9 to TRBJ2-3, with TRBD2 identical over 9 bases. V trimming: 5 bases; J trimming: 2 bases; junction bases outside the gene matches: 8. The CDR3 sequence is 16 residues long. In germline, CDR1 is SEHNR, CDR2 FQNEAQ (reference sequence). CDR3 nucleotides: TGTGCCAGCAGCGTCGGACTAGCGATTTTCACAGATACGCAGTATTTT. It is translated as CASSVGLAIFTDTQYF. Filled out from reference TRBV7-9 and TRBJ2-3, the complete variable domain reads DTGVSQNPRHKITKRGQNVTFRCDPISEHNRLYWYRQTLGQGPEFLTYFQNEAQLEKSRLLSDRFSAERPKGSFSTLEIQRTEQGDSAMYLCASSVGLAIFTDTQYFGPGTRLTVL.

This clonotype was recorded at least ten times. This rearrangement joins TRBV20-1 to TRBJ2-1, with 10 bases matching TRBD2. This CDR3 region has 16 residues. J lost 1 base, V lost 1 base, and 4 bases had no gene match. Germline V CDR1 and CDR2: DFQATT, SNEGSKA (reference sequence). CDR3 coding DNA: TGCAGTGCTAGAGGGCTAGCGGGAGTATCCTACAATGAGCAGTTCTTC. This encodes CSARGLAGVSYNEQFF.